This TCR beta chain was recovered during a study of shared clonotypes between healthy human individuals. In the original analysis: Because ImmunoSEQ provided only junction sequences with no quality scores, the filtering differed. Sequencing used immunoSEQ multiplex PCR; TCRdb keeps in-frame clones, though not all of them. D and trimming were read from the DNA, whereas the V and J calls and clone size are those reported in that table. The table includes more than 850,000 clones, 70% to 80% detected once. CDR1 is SGHNT, CDR2 YYREEE, per germline (reference sequence). The CDR3 length is 15 residues. V lost 3 bases and J lost 2, with 9 bases in between.

This TCR was recovered from a man aged 18 to 30 in good health. Some clones in this sample may be carry-over from other donors' samples. J is TRBJ2-6 and V is TRBV5-4, with D perhaps matching TRBD1 (6 bases). Material: memory CD4+ T cells from PBMCs. Subset reported: CD45RA-negative fraction. The CDR3 region has the DNA TGTGCCAGCAGCTCCACAGGGACTGGGGCCAACGTCCTGACTTTC. The encoded protein is CASSSTGTGANVLTF.